A selection of T cell receptor beta chains follows, all from one sample in a study of cytomegalovirus exposure and HLA in healthy donors. The method was immunoSEQ multiplex PCR; TCRdb's version includes in-frame clones alone and lacks a portion of them. The table lists a few hundred thousand clones, over 60% of them singletons. The sample consisted of PBMCs. These receptors all come from a man in his late teens or twenties in good health and CMV-seronegative. Both conserved end residues are part of each CDR3. D genes are given only for firm matches. Clone size is stated in some rows and not others, as once, few, many or a class when expanded.

d_call: TRBD1; j_call: TRBJ2-7; clone_size: NA; v_call: TRBV5-6; cdr3_nt: TGTGCCAGCAGCTTTTTACAGGGGGCCTACGAGCAGTACTTC; cdr3_aa: CASSFLQGAYEQYF
d_call: NA; j_call: TRBJ2-1; clone_size: NA; v_call: TRBV5-1; cdr3_nt: TGCGCCAGCAGCTTGAACACAGGGCTCTACAATGAGCAGTTCTTC; cdr3_aa: CASSLNTGLYNEQFF
d_call: NA; j_call: TRBJ2-7; clone_size: NA; v_call: TRBV6-6; cdr3_nt: TGTGCCAGCATGCCGGCCCCCGTATACTACGAGCAGTACTTC; cdr3_aa: CASMPAPVYYEQYF
d_call: NA; j_call: TRBJ2-1; clone_size: NA; v_call: TRBV7-3; cdr3_nt: TGTGCCAGCAGCCTAGGGGGAGGGCCCTACAATGAGCAGTTCTTC; cdr3_aa: CASSLGGGPYNEQFF
d_call: NA; j_call: TRBJ2-7; clone_size: NA; v_call: TRBV28; cdr3_nt: TGTGCCAGCAGTTCCCTGATGACAGGTAGCTCCTACGAGCAGTACTTC; cdr3_aa: CASSSLMTGSSYEQYF
d_call: NA; j_call: TRBJ2-7; clone_size: NA; v_call: TRBV2; cdr3_nt: TGTGCCAGCAGTGTGTTCCCAGGGAAAGGCTACGAGCAGTACTTC; cdr3_aa: CASSVFPGKGYEQYF
d_call: NA; j_call: TRBJ2-7; clone_size: NA; v_call: TRBV5-6; cdr3_nt: TGTGCCAGCAGGTCGTTAAGGGACTCACTATCCCATCGGACCTACGAGCAGTACTTC; cdr3_aa: CASRSLRDSLSHRTYEQYF
d_call: NA; j_call: TRBJ2-2; clone_size: NA; v_call: TRBV28; cdr3_nt: TGTGCCAGCACCCCGGGTGGCTTCCACGGGGAGCTGTTTTTT; cdr3_aa: CASTPGGFHGELFF
d_call: NA; j_call: TRBJ2-5; clone_size: once; v_call: TRBV5-4; cdr3_nt: TGTGCCAGCAGCTTGGCCGGCAGGGAAGAGACCCAGTACTTC; cdr3_aa: CASSLAGREETQYF
d_call: TRBD1; j_call: TRBJ2-7; clone_size: NA; v_call: TRBV19; cdr3_nt: TGTGCCAGTAGCGGACAGGGACCTTACCACGAGCAGTACTTC; cdr3_aa: CASSGQGPYHEQYF
d_call: TRBD1; j_call: TRBJ2-3; clone_size: NA; v_call: TRBV11-1; cdr3_nt: TGTGCCAGCAGCGCGACAGGGATTGGCACAGATACGCAGTATTTT; cdr3_aa: CASSATGIGTDTQYF
d_call: NA; j_call: TRBJ1-4; clone_size: NA; v_call: TRBV30; cdr3_nt: TGTGCCTGGACTGCGTTCCCAACTAATGAAAAACTGTTTTTT; cdr3_aa: CAWTAFPTNEKLFF
d_call: NA; j_call: TRBJ1-1; clone_size: NA; v_call: TRBV6-1; cdr3_nt: TGTGCCAGCAGTGGAAGGGGCGGGGGCACTGAAGCTTTCTTT; cdr3_aa: CASSGRGGGTEAFF
d_call: NA; j_call: TRBJ2-7; clone_size: NA; v_call: TRBV5-1; cdr3_nt: TGCGCCAGCAGCCCGGAGGGGCGAGAGCTCTACGAGCAGTACTTC; cdr3_aa: CASSPEGRELYEQYF
d_call: NA; j_call: TRBJ1-2; clone_size: NA; v_call: TRBV11-2; cdr3_nt: TGTGCCAGCAGCTTAGGGCCGGGAGCTAACTATGGCTACACCTTC; cdr3_aa: CASSLGPGANYGYTF
d_call: NA; j_call: TRBJ1-1; clone_size: NA; v_call: TRBV25-1; cdr3_nt: TGTGCCAGCAGTGAAGGGCGAACTTCTTTCTTT; cdr3_aa: CASSEGRTSFF
d_call: NA; j_call: TRBJ1-1; clone_size: NA; v_call: TRBV6-5; cdr3_nt: TGTGCCAGCAGTTACTCGCCGGGGGGCTTGGAAGCTTTCTTT; cdr3_aa: CASSYSPGGLEAFF
d_call: NA; j_call: TRBJ2-7; clone_size: NA; v_call: TRBV11-2; cdr3_nt: TGTGCCAGCGCTCTGGGCAGCCTTTACGAGCAGTACTTC; cdr3_aa: CASALGSLYEQYF
d_call: TRBD1; j_call: TRBJ2-7; clone_size: NA; v_call: TRBV15; cdr3_nt: TGTGCCACCAGCACCCGGGACAGGGGTTACGAGCAGTACTTC; cdr3_aa: CATSTRDRGYEQYF
d_call: TRBD2; j_call: TRBJ2-3; clone_size: NA; v_call: TRBV13; cdr3_nt: TGTGCCAGCAGCCTCGGACTAGCGGGGGGGCGCACAGATACGCAGTATTTT; cdr3_aa: CASSLGLAGGRTDTQYF
d_call: NA; j_call: TRBJ1-2; clone_size: NA; v_call: TRBV7-6; cdr3_nt: TGTGCCAGCAGCCCGTCGGGGGGGGAGAACTATGGCTACACCTTC; cdr3_aa: CASSPSGGENYGYTF
d_call: NA; j_call: TRBJ2-1; clone_size: NA; v_call: TRBV7-9; cdr3_nt: TGTGCCAGCAGCTTAAGTCAGGGAAGGATCAATGAGCAGTTCTTC; cdr3_aa: CASSLSQGRINEQFF
d_call: NA; j_call: TRBJ1-1; clone_size: few; v_call: TRBV5-6; cdr3_nt: TGTGCCAGCAGCCCGCTGGCGAACACTGAAGCTTTCTTT; cdr3_aa: CASSPLANTEAFF
d_call: TRBD2; j_call: TRBJ2-3; clone_size: once; v_call: TRBV9; cdr3_nt: TGTGCCAGCAGCATCGGGACTAGCGGCGTGTCAGATACGCAGTATTTT; cdr3_aa: CASSIGTSGVSDTQYF
d_call: TRBD1; j_call: TRBJ2-7; clone_size: few; v_call: TRBV7-8; cdr3_nt: TGTGCCAGCAGCCGGGACAGGGACTCCTACGAGCAGTACTTC; cdr3_aa: CASSRDRDSYEQYF
d_call: TRBD1; j_call: TRBJ1-5; clone_size: NA; v_call: TRBV28; cdr3_nt: TGTGCCAGCAGTCCAGGGGGGACAGGGCCCCAGCATTTT; cdr3_aa: CASSPGGTGPQHF
d_call: TRBD1; j_call: TRBJ2-1; clone_size: few; v_call: TRBV6-4; cdr3_nt: TGTGCCAGCAGTGACGGGACAGGGGACTACAATGAGCAGTTCTTC; cdr3_aa: CASSDGTGDYNEQFF
d_call: NA; j_call: TRBJ2-4; clone_size: NA; v_call: TRBV6-5; cdr3_nt: TGTGCCAGCATCGACAGTGACAAAAACATTCAGTACTTC; cdr3_aa: CASIDSDKNIQYF
d_call: NA; j_call: TRBJ1-1; clone_size: NA; v_call: TRBV27; cdr3_nt: TGTGCCAGCAGTTTTAGAGGGGGCACTGAAGCTTTCTTT; cdr3_aa: CASSFRGGTEAFF